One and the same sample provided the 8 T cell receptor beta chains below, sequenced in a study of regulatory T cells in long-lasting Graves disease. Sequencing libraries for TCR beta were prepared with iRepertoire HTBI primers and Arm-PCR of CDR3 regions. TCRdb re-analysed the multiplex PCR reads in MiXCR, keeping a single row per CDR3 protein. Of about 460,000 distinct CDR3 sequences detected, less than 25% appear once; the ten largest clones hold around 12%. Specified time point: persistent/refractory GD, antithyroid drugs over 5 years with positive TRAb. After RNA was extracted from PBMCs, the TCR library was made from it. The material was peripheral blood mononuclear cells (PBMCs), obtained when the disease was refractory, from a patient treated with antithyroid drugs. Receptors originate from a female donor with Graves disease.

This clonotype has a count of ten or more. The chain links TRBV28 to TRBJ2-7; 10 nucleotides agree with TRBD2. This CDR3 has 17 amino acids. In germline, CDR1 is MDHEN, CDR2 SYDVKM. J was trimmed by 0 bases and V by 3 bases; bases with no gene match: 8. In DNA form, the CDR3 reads TGTGCCAGCAGTTTCACCCCCGGGACTAGCGCCTCCTACGAGCAGTACTTC. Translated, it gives CASSFTPGTSASYEQYF. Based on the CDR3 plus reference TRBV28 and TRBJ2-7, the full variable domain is DVKVTQSSRYLVKRTGEKVFLECVQDMDHENMFWYRQDPGLGLRLIYFSYDVKMKEKGDIPEGYSVSREKKERFSLILESASTNQTSMYLCASSFTPGTSASYEQYFGPGTRLTVT.

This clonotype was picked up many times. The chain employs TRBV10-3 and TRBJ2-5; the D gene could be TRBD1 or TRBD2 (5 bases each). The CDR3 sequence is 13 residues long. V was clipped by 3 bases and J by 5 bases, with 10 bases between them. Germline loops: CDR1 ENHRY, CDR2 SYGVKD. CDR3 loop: CAISDEGSETQYF. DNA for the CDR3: TGTGCCATCAGTGATGAGGGGTCCGAGACCCAGTACTTC.

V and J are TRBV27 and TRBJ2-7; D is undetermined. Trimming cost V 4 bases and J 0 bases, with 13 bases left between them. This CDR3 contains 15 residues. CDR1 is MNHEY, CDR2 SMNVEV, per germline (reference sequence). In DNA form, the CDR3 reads TGTGCCAGCAGTTACTCGAGAGCTAGCTCCTACGAGCAGTACTTC. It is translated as CASSYSRASSYEQYF.

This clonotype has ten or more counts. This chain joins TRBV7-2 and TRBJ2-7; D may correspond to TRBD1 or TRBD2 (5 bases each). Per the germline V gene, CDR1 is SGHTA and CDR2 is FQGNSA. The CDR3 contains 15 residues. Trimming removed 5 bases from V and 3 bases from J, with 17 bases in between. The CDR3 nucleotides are TGTGCCAGCAGCCAAGGGGTTTCTGGGGGCTACGAGCAGTACTTC. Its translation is CASSQGVSGGYEQYF.

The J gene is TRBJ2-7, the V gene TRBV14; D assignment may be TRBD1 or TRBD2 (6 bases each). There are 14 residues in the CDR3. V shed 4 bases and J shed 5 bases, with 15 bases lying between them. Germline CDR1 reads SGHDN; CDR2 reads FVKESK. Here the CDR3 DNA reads TGTGCCAGCAGCCCTCAGTGGGGGGCCCACGAGCAGTACTTC. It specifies CASSPQWGAHEQYF.

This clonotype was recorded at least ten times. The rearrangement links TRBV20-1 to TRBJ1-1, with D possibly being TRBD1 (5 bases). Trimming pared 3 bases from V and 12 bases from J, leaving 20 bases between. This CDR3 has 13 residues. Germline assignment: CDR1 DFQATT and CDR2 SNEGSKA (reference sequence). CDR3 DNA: TGCAGTGCTAGCACCTCAGGGAATTTGCGTCCTTTCTTT. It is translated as CSASTSGNLRPFF.

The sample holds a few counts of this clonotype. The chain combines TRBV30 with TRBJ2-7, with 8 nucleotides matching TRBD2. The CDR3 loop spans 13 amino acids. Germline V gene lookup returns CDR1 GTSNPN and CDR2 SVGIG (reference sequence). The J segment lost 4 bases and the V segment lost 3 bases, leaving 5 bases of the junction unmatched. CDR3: CAWRRGAPYEQYF. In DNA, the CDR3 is TGTGCCTGGAGGCGGGGGGCACCGTACGAGCAGTACTTC. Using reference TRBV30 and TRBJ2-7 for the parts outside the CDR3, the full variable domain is SQTIHQWPATLVQPVGSPLSLECTVEGTSNPNLYWYRQAAGRGLQLLFYSVGIGQISSEVPQNLSASRPQDRQFILSSKKLLLSDSGFYLCAWRRGAPYEQYFGPGTRLTVT.

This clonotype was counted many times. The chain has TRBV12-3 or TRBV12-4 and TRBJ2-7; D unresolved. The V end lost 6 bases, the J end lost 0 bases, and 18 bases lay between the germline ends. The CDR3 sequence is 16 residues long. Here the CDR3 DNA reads TGTGCCAGCAGCACCTCCCTATACCATAGCTCCTACGAGCAGTACTTC. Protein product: CASSTSLYHSSYEQYF.